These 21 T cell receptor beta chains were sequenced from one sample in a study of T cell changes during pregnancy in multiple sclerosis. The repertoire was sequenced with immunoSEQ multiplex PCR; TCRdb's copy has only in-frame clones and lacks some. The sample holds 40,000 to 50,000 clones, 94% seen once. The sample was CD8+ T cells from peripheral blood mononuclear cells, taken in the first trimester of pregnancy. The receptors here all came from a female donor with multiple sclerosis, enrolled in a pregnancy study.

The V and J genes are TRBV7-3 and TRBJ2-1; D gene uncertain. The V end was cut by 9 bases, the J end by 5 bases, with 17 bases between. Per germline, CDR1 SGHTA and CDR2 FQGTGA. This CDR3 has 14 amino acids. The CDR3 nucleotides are TGTGCCAGTTCAGTCCCCGGGTTAAACAATGAGCAGTTCTTC. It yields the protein CASSVPGLNNEQFF.

This chain's CDR3 is CAFGAWDRTHSNQPQHF. The CDR3 nucleotides read TGTGCCTTCGGTGCTTGGGACAGAACCCATAGCAATCAGCCCCAGCATTTT. J is TRBJ1-5 and V is TRBV10-3; 7 bases match TRBD1. Per the germline V gene, CDR1 is ENHRY and CDR2 is SYGVKD. The CDR3 loop spans 17 amino acids. Trimming cost V 11 bases and J 0 bases; bases outside gene matches: 16.

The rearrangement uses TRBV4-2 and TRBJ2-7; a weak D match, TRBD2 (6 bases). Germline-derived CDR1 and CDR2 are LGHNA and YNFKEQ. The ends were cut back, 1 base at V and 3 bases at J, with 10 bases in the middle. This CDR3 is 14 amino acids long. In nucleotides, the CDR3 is TGTGCCAGCAGCCAAGCGGGACTCGGCTACGAGCAGTACTTC. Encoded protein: CASSQAGLGYEQYF.

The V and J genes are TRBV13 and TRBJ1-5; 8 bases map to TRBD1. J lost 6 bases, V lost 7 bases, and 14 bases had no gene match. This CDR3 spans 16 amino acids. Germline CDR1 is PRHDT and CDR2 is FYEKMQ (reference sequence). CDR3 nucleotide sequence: TGTGCCAGCACCCAGGGGCTTCCCACAGGGGGTCAGCCCCAGCATTTT. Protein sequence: CASTQGLPTGGQPQHF.

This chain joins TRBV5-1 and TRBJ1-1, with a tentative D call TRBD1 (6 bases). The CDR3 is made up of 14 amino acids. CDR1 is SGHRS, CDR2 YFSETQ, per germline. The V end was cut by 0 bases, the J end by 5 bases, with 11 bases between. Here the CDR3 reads CASSLAGVGTEAFF. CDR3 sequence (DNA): TGCGCCAGCAGCTTGGCAGGGGTGGGTACTGAAGCTTTCTTT.

CDR3: CASSEYGAGVDGYTF. The CDR3 DNA sequence: TGTGCCAGCAGTGAATATGGGGCAGGGGTTGATGGCTACACCTTC. The rearrangement links TRBV6-1 to TRBJ1-2; D might be TRBD1 (6 bases). The germline V gene has CDR1 MNHNS and CDR2 SASEGT. The CDR3 consists of 15 residues. V was clipped by 2 bases and J by 6 bases, with 16 bases between them.

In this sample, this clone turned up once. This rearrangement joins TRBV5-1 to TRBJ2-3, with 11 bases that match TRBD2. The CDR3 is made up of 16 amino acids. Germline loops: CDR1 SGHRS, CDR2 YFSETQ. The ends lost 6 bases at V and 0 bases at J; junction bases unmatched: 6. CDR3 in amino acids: CASNQIAGGSTDTQYF. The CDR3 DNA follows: TGCGCCAGCAACCAAATAGCGGGAGGGAGCACAGATACGCAGTATTTT.

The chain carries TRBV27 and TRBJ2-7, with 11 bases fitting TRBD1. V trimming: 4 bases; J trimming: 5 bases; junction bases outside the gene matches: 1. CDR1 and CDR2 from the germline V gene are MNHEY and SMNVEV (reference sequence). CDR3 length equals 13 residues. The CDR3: CASSWTGGNEQYF. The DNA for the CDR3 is TGTGCCAGCAGTTGGACAGGGGGCAACGAGCAGTACTTC.

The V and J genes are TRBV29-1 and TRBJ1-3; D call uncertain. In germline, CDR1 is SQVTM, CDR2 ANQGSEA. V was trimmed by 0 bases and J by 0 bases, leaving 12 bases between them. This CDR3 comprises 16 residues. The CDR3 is CSVEDQRTGSGNTIYF. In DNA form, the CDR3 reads TGCAGCGTTGAAGACCAGCGAACGGGCTCTGGAAACACCATATATTTT. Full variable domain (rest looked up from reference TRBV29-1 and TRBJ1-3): SAVISQKPSRDICQRGTSLTIQCQVDSQVTMMFWYRQQPGQSLTLIATANQGSEATYESGFVIDKFPISRPNLTFSTLTVSNMSPEDSSIYLCSVEDQRTGSGNTIYFGEGSWLTVV.

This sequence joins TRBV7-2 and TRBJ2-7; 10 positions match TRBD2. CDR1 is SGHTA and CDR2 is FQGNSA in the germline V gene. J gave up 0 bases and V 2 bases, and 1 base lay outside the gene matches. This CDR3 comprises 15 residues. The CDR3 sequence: CASSLTSGASYEQYF. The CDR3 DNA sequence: TGTGCCAGCAGCTTAACTAGCGGGGCCTCCTACGAGCAGTACTTC. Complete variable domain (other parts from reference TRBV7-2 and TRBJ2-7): GAGVSQSPSNKVTEKGKDVELRCDPISGHTALYWYRQSLGQGLEFLIYFQGNSAPDKSGLPSDRFSAERTGGSVSTLTIQRTQQEDSAVYLCASSLTSGASYEQYFGPGTRLTVT.

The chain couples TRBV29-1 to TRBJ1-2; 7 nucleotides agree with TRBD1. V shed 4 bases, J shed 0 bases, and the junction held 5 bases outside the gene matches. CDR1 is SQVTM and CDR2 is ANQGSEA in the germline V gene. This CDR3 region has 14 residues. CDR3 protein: CSVAQGQPNYGYTF. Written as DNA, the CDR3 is TGCAGCGTTGCCCAGGGACAGCCTAACTATGGCTACACCTTC. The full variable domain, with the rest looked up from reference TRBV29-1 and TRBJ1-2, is SAVISQKPSRDICQRGTSLTIQCQVDSQVTMMFWYRQQPGQSLTLIATANQGSEATYESGFVIDKFPISRPNLTFSTLTVSNMSPEDSSIYLCSVAQGQPNYGYTFGSGTRLTVV.

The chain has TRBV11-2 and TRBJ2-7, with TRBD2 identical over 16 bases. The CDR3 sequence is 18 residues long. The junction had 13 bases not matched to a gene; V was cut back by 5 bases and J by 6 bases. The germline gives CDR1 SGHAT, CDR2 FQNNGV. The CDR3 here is CASSPAGTSGGARGEQYF. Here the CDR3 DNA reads TGTGCCAGCAGCCCCGCGGGGACTAGCGGGGGGGCGCGAGGCGAGCAGTACTTC.

The CDR3 here is CASSLKRYAGGPADTQYF. The CDR3 nucleotides are TGCGCCAGCAGCTTAAAACGTTACGCGGGGGGGCCCGCAGATACGCAGTATTTT. The chain combines TRBV5-1 with TRBJ2-3; 9 bases map to TRBD2. The length of the CDR3 is 18 residues. J gave up 4 bases and V 2 bases, and 14 bases lay outside the gene matches. From germline, CDR1 is SGHRS and CDR2 YFSETQ.

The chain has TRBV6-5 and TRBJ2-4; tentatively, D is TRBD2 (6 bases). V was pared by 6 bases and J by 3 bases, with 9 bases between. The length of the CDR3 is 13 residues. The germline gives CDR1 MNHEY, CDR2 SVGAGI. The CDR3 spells CASREGGKNIQYF. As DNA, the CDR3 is TGTGCCAGCAGGGAGGGTGGCAAAAACATTCAGTACTTC.

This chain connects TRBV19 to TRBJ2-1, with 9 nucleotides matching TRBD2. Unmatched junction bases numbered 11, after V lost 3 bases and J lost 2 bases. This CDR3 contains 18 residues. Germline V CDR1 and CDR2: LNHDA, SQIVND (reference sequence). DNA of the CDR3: TGTGCCAGTAGTATGTCGCTAGCGGGGAGTCCGACCTACAATGAGCAGTTCTTC. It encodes CASSMSLAGSPTYNEQFF.

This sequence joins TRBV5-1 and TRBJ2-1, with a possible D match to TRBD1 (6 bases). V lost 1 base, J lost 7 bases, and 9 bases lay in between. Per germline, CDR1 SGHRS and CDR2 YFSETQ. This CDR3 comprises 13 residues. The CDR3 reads CASSLQGFNEQFF. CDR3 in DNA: TGCGCCAGCAGCTTGCAGGGGTTTAATGAGCAGTTCTTC.

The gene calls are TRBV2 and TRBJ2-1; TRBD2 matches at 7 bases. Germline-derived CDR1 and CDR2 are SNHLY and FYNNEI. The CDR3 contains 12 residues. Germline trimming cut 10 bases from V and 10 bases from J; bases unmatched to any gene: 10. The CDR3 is CATRSGIGEQFF. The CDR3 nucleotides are TGTGCCACCAGAAGCGGGATAGGGGAGCAGTTCTTC.

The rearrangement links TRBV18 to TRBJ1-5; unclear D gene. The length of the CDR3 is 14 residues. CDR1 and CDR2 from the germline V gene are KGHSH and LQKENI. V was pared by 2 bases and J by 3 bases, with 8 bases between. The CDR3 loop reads CASSPGRDNQPQHF. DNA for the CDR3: TGTGCCAGCTCACCAGGACGGGACAATCAGCCCCAGCATTTT.

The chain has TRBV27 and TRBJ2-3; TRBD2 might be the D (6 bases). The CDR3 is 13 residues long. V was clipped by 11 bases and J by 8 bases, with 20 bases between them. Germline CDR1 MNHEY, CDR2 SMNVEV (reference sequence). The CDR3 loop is CAGQNVMEGTQYF. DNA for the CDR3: TGTGCCGGCCAGAACGTCATGGAGGGTACGCAGTATTTT.

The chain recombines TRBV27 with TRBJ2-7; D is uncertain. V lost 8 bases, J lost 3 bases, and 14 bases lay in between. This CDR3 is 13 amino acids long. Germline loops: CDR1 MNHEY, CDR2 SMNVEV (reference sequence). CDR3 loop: CASAIRGFYEQYF. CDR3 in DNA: TGTGCCAGCGCCATTAGAGGCTTCTACGAGCAGTACTTC.

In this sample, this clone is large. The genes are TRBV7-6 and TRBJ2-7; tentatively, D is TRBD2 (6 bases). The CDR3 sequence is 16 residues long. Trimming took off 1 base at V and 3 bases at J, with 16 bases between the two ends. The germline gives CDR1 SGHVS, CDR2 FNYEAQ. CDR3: CASSLVGGGNLYEQYF. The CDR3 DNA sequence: TGTGCCAGCAGCTTAGTGGGGGGTGGAAACCTCTACGAGCAGTACTTC. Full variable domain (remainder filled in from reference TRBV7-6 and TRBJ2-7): GAGVSQSPRYKVTKRGQDVALRCDPISGHVSLYWYRQALGQGPEFLTYFNYEAQQDKSGLPNDRFSAERPEGSISTLTIQRTEQRDSAMYRCASSLVGGGNLYEQYFGPGTRLTVT.